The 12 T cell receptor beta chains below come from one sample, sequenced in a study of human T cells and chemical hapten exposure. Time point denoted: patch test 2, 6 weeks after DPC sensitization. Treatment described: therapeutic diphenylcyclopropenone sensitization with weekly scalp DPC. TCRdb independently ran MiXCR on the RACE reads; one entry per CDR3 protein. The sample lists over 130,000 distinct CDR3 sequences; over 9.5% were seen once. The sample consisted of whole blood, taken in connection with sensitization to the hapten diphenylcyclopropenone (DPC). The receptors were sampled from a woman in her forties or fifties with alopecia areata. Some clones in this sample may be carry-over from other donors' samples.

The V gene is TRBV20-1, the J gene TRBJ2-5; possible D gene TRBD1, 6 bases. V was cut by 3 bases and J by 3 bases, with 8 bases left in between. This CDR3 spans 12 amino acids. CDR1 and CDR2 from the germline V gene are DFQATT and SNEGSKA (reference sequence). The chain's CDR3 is CSASHREETQYF. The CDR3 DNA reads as TGCAGTGCTAGCCACAGGGAAGAGACCCAGTACTTC.

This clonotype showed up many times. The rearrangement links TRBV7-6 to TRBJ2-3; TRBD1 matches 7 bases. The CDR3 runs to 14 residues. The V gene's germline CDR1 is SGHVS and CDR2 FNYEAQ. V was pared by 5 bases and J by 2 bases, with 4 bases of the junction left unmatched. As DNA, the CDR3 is TGTGCCAGCAGCCCGGACAGGACCACAGATACGCAGTATTTT. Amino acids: CASSPDRTTDTQYF.

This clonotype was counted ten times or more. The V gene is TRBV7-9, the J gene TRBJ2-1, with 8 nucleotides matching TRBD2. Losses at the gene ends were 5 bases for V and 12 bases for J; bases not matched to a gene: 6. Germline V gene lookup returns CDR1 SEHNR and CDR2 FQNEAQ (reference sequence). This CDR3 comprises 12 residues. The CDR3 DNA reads TGTGCCAGCAGCGCACGGACTAGCACGCAGTTCTTC. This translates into CASSARTSTQFF.

The DNA of the CDR3 is TGTGCCAGCAGTTCTAAGCGAGTCACAGATACGCAGTATTTT. It is translated as CASSSKRVTDTQYF. The rearrangement links TRBV12-3 or TRBV12-4 to TRBJ2-3; no clear D gene. With 4 bases removed from V and 2 bases from J, the gap between germline ends came to 10 bases. The CDR3 covers 14 residues.

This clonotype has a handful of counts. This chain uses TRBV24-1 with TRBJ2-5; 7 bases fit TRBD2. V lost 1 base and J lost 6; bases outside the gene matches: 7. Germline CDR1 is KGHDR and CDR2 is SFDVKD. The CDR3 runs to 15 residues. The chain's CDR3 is CATSDFSAGEKTQYF. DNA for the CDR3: TGTGCCACCAGTGATTTTTCGGCGGGAGAAAAGACCCAGTACTTC.

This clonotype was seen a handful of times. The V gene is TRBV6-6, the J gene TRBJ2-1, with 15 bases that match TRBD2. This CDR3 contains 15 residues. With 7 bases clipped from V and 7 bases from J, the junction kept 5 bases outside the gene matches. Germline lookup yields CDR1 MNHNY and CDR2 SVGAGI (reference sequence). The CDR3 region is CASNQGLAGGNEQFF. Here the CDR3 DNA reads TGTGCCAGCAACCAGGGACTAGCGGGAGGTAATGAGCAGTTCTTC.

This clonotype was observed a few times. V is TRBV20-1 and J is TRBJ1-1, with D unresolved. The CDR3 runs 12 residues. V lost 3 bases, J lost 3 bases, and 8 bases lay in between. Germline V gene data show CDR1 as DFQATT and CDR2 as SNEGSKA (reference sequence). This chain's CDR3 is CSASPPDTEAFF. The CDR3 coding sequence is TGCAGTGCTAGTCCTCCGGACACTGAAGCTTTCTTT.

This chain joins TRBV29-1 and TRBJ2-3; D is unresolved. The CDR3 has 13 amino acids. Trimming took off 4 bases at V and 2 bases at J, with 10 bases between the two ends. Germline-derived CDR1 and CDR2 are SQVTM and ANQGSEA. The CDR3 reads CSVGAETTDTQYF. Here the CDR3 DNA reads TGCAGCGTTGGGGCAGAGACCACAGATACGCAGTATTTT.

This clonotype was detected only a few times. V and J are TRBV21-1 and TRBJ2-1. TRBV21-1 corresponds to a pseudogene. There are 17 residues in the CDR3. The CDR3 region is CASSKCRTGRSYNEQFF. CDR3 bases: TGTGCCAGCAGCAAATGTCGGACCGGCCGCTCCTACAATGAGCAGTTCTTC.

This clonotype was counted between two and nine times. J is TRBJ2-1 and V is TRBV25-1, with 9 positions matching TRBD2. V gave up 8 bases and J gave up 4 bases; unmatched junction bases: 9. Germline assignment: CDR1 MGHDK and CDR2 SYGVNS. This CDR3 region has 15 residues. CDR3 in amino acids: CASGGHGLAYNEQFF. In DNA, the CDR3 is TGTGCCAGCGGAGGTCACGGACTAGCGTACAATGAGCAGTTCTTC.

CDR3 DNA: TGTGCCAGCTCACCAGGGACCCTTACGGACGAGCAGTACTTC. Translation gives CASSPGTLTDEQYF. The chain carries TRBV18 and TRBJ2-7; D is perhaps TRBD1 or TRBD2 (5 bases each). Germline CDR1 and CDR2: KGHSH and LQKENI. The V end was cut by 2 bases, the J end by 5 bases, with 13 bases between. The CDR3 length is 14 residues.

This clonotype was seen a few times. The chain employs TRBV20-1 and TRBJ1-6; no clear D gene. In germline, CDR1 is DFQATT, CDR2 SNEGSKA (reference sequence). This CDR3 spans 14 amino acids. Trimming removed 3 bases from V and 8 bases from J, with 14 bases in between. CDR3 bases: TGCAGTGCTAGCGATAGCGGGGTGGATTCACCCCTCCACTTT. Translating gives CSASDSGVDSPLHF.